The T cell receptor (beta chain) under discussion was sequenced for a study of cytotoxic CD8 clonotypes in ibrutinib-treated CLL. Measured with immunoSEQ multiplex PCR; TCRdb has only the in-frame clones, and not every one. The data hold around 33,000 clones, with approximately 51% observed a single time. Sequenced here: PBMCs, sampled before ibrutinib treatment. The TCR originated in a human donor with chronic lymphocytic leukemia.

The CDR3 nucleotides read TGCGCCAGCAGCGGCATGGGAGCGGGGGACGAGCAGTACTTC. Its translation: CASSGMGAGDEQYF. The chain has TRBV5-1 and TRBJ2-7; 8 positions agree with TRBD2. The germline V gene has CDR1 SGHRS and CDR2 YFSETQ. J gave up 5 bases and V 4 bases, and 8 bases lay outside the gene matches. The CDR3 totals 14 residues.